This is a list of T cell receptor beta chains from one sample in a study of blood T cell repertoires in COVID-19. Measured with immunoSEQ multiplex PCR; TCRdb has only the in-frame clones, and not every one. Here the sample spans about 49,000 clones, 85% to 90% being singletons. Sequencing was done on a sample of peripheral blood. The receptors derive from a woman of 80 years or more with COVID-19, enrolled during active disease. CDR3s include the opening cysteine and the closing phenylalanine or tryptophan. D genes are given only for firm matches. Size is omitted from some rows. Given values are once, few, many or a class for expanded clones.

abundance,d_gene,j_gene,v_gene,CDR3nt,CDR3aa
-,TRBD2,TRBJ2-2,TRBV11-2,TGTGCCAGCAGCTTAGAAGGTCGTCGGGCTAGCGGGAGGAAGGCCGGGGAGCTGTTTTTT,CASSLEGRRASGRKAGELFF
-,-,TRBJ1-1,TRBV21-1,TGTGCCAGCATCCGGCGGATGAACACTGAAGCTTTCTTT,CASIRRMNTEAFF
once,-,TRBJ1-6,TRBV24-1,TGTGCCACCAGTGATGGGACACGCAATAATTCACCCCTCCACTTT,CATSDGTRNNSPLHF
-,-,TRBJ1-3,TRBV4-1,TGCGCCAGCAGCCCTAGGAATCAAAACACCATATATTTT,CASSPRNQNTIYF
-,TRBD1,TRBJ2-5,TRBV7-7,TGTGCTAGCACCTCCCGAGGGAGGACAGGGGAATCGGAGACCCAGTACTTC,CASTSRGRTGESETQYF
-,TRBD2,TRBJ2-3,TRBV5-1,TGCGCCAGCAGCCGACGGACTAGCGCTGACACAGATACGCAGTATTTT,CASSRRTSADTDTQYF
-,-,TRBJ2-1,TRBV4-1,TGCGCCAGCAGCCAAGCTGCAGGGCCCCCCAGCTCCTACAATGAGCAGTTCTTC,CASSQAAGPPSSYNEQFF
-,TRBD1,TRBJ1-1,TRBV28,TGTGCCAGCAGCCTAGGACAGGGGAGAGTTTTCTTT,CASSLGQGRVFF
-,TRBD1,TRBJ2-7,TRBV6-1,TGTGCCAGCAGTGAACTCGCGCTTACAGGGGGCAGGTACGAGCAGTACTTC,CASSELALTGGRYEQYF
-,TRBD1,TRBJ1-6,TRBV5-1,TGCGCCAGCAGACGGGACAGGCTAAATTCACCCCTCCACTTT,CASRRDRLNSPLHF
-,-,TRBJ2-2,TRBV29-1,TGCAGCGTTGAAAGCGGTTCTCTCGGGACCGGGGAGCTGTTTTTT,CSVESGSLGTGELFF
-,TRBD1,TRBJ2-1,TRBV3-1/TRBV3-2,TGTGCCAGCAGCCGAGGGACAGGGAAGTTCTTC,CASSRGTGKFF
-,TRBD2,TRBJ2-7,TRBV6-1,TGTGCCAGCAGTGAACCACATCCGGGACTAGCGGGATACTACGAGCAGTACTTC,CASSEPHPGLAGYYEQYF
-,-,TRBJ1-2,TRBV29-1,TGCAGCGTTGATGAGGCAGGCGGGTATGGCTACACCTTC,CSVDEAGGYGYTF
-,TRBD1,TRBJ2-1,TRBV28,TGTGCCAGCAGTTCCTACGGGACAGGGAGGAAAAATGAGCAGTTCTTC,CASSSYGTGRKNEQFF
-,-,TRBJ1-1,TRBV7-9,TGTGCCAGCACCTACGGGCGGGTGGGGAACACTGAAGCTTTCTTT,CASTYGRVGNTEAFF
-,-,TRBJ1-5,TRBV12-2,TGTGCAAGTCGCTTAGTCGGTCCTAGCAATCAGCCCCAGCATTTT,CASRLVGPSNQPQHF
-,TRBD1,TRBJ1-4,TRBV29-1,TGCAGCGTTAGAGGGGGCGGACTGGGGGAAAAACTGTTTTTT,CSVRGGGLGEKLFF
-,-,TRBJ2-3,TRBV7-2,TGTGCCAGCAGGCAAACTAGGATTGTTGATACGCAGTATTTT,CASRQTRIVDTQYF
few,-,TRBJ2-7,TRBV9,TGTGCCAGCAGCGTAGGTTCTAGAAGTTCCTACGAGCAGTACTTC,CASSVGSRSSYEQYF
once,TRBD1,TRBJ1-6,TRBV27,TGTGCCAGCAGTTTAACGTCAGGGGGTAGTAATTCACCCCTCCACTTT,CASSLTSGGSNSPLHF
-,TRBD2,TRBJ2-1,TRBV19,TGTGCCAGTAGTACCGGGACTAGCAGGTACAATGAGCAGTTCTTC,CASSTGTSRYNEQFF
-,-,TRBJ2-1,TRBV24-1,TGTGCCACCAGTGATTCAAGACAGTCTTTGGGGAATGAGCAGTTCTTC,CATSDSRQSLGNEQFF
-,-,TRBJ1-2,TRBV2,TGTGCCAGCAGCGCCTACGGGGGGGCTGGCTACACCTTC,CASSAYGGAGYTF
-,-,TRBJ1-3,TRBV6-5,TGTGCCAGCAGTTACTCGCGACACTCTGGAAACACCATATATTTT,CASSYSRHSGNTIYF
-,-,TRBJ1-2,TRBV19,TGTGCCAGTACTATAATGGACAGTGGCTACACCTTC,CASTIMDSGYTF
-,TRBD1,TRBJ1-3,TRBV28,TGTGCCAGCAGACCACAGACAGGGCTCACGGGAAACACCATATATTTT,CASRPQTGLTGNTIYF
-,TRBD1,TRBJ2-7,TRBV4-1,TGCGCCAGCAGCGTCCAGGGGGCTGGGGAGCAGTACTTC,CASSVQGAGEQYF
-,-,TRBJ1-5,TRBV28,TGTGCCAGCAGTTTTGTTGGTTCGAGACAACCGCCGCCCCAGCATTTT,CASSFVGSRQPPPQHF
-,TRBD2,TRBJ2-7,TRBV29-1,TGCAGCGTTGATTTAGGGGCTAGCGGGGATTACGAGCAGTACTTC,CSVDLGASGDYEQYF
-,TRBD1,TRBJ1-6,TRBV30,TGTGCCTGGAGCCCAGACAGGGCCCTCGGTTCACCCCTCCACTTT,CAWSPDRALGSPLHF
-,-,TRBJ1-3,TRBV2,TGTGCCAGCAGTGTTACCAGGGACTCGGGACGCGGAAACACCATATATTTT,CASSVTRDSGRGNTIYF